The present entry profiles one T cell receptor (beta chain) with its context. Its antigen remains unknown. Blood sampling took place at baseline, cycle 4 day 1, and cycle 7 day 1. This sample is part of a study of OX40 agonist ivuxolimab in advanced cancers. General study results and limits: Expanded peripheral T-cell antigen specificity went undetermined.

V was pared by 5 bases and J by 6 bases, with 11 bases between. CDR1 and CDR2 from the germline V gene are SEHNR and FQNEAQ (reference sequence). The CDR3 sequence is 13 residues long. Assay used: immunoSEQ multiplex PCR; TCRdb lists only in-frame clones, some missing. The sample includes tens of thousands of clones, about 94% of them seen just once. This receptor was obtained from an adult with an advanced solid tumor such as melanoma, head and neck, liver or kidney cancer. Sequences were derived from CD4+ or CD8+ T cells sorted from blood, sampled in a trial of the OX40 agonist ivuxolimab. The rearrangement links TRBV7-9 to TRBJ2-1; D uncertain. CDR3 sequence reads: CASSPSRGNEQFF. The CDR3 DNA reads as TGTGCCAGCAGCCCCTCTCGAGGCAATGAGCAGTTCTTC.